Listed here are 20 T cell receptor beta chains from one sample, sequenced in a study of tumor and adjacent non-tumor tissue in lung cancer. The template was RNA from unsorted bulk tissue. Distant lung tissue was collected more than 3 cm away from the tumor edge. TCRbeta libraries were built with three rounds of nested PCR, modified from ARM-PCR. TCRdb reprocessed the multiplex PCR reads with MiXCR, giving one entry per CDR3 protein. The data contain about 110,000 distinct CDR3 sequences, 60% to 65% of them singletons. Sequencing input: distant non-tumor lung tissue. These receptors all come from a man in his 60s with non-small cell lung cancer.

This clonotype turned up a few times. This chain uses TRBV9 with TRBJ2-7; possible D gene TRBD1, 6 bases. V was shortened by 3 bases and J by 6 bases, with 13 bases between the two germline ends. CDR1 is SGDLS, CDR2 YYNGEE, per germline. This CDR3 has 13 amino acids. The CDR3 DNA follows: TGTGCCAGCAGCGAACCGGGACAAAGCGAGCAGTACTTC. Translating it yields CASSEPGQSEQYF. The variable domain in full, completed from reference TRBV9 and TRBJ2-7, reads DSGVTQTPKHLITATGQRVTLRCSPRSGDLSVYWYQQSLDQGLQFLIQYYNGEERAKGNILERFSAQQFPDLHSELNLSSLELGDSALYFCASSEPGQSEQYFGPGTRLTVT.

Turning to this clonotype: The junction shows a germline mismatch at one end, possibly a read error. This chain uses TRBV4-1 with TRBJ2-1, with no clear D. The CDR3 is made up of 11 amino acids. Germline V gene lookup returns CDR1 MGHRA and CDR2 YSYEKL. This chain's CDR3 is CASSQVVTPIF. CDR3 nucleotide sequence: TGCGCCAGCAGCCAAGTGGTCACCCCAATCTTC.

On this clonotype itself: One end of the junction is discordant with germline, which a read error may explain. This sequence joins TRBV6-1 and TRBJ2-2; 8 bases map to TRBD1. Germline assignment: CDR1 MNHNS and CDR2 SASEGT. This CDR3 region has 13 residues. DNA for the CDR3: TGTGCCAGCAGTATCCAGGGGGCCGGGGAGGTGTTTTTT. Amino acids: CASSIQGAGEVFF.

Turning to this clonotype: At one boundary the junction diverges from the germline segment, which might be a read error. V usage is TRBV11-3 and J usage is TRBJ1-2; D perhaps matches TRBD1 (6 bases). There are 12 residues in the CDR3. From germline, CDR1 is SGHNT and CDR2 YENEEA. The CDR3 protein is CVSSGSRGDYTF. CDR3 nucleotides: TGTGTCAGCAGCGGCAGCAGGGGAGACTACACCTTC.

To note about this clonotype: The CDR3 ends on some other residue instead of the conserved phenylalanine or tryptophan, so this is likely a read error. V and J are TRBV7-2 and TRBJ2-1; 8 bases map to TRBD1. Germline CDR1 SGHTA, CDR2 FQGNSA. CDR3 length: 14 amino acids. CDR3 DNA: TGTGCCAGTAGCTTCGGTCAGGGGGCTGATGAGCAGTTCTTA. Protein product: CASSFGQGADEQFL.

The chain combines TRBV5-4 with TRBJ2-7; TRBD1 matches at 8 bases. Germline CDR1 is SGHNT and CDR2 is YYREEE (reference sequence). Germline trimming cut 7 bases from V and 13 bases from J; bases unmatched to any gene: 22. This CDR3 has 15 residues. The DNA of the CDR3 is TGTGCCAGCTCGCGCGGTACAGGGGGTCCCTACGAGGACTACTTC. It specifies CASSRGTGGPYEDYF.

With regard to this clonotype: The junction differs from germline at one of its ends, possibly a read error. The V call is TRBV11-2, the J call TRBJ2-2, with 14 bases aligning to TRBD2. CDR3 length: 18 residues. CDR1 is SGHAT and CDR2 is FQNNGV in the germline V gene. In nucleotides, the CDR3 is TGTGCCAGCAACTCGGGACTAGCGGGAGCGACGAGCACCGGTGAGCTGTTTTTT. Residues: CASNSGLAGATSTGELFF. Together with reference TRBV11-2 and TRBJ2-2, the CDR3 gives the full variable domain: EAGVAQSPRYKIIEKRQSVAFWCNPISGHATLYWYQQILGQGPKLLIQFQNNGVVDDSQLPKDRFSAERLKGVDSTLKIQPAKLEDSAVYLCASNSGLAGATSTGELFFGEGSRLTVL.

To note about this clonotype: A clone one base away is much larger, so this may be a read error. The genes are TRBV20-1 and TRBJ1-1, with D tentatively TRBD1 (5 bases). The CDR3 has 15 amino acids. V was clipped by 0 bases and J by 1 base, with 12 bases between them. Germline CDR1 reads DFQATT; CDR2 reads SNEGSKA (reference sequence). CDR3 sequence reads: CSARESRQTNTEAFF. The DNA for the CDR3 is TGCAGTGCTAGAGAATCCAGACAGACGAACACTGAAGCTTTCTTT.

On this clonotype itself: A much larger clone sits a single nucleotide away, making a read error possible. The CDR3 DNA reads TGTGTCAGCAGTTTTGGGGGTAACACTGAAGCTTTCTTT. Amino acid sequence: CVSSFGGNTEAFF. This rearrangement joins TRBV12-3 or TRBV12-4 to TRBJ1-1; D may be TRBD1 (5 bases). The CDR3 is made up of 13 amino acids.

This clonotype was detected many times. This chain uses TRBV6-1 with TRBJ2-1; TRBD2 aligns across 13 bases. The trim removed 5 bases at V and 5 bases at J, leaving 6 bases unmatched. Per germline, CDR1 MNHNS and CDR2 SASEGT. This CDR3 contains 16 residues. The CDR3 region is CASSKTGTSGNNEQFF. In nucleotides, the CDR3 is TGTGCCAGCAGTAAAACCGGGACTAGCGGGAACAATGAGCAGTTCTTC.

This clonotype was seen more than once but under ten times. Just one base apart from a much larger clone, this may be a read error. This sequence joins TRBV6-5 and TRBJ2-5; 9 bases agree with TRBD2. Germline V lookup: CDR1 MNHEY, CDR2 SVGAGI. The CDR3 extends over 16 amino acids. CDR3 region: CANSLGLAEVQETQYF. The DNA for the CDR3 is TGTGCCAACAGTCTGGGACTAGCAGAAGTCCAAGAGACCCAGTACTTC.

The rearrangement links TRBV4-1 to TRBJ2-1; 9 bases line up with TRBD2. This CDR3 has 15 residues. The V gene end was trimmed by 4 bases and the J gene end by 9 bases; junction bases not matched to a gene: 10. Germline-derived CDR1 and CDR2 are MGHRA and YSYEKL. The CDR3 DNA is TGCGCCAGCAGCCTCTATTTTAGCGGGAGAGGTGAGCAGTTCTTC. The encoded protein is CASSLYFSGRGEQFF.

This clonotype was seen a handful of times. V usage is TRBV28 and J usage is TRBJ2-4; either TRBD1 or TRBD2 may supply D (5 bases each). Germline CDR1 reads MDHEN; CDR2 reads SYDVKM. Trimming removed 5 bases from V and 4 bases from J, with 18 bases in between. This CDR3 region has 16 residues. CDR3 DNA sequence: TGTGCCAGCAGTCTCCTCCGGGGCAGAGTTAAAAACATTCAGTACTTC. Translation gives CASSLLRGRVKNIQYF.

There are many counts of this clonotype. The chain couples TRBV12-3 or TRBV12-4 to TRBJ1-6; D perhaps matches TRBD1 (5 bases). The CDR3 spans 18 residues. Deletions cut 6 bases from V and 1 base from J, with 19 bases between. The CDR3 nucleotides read TGTGCCAGCAGCCCTACAGGTAGCAGTAGGTCCTATAATTCACCCCTCCACTTT. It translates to CASSPTGSSRSYNSPLHF.

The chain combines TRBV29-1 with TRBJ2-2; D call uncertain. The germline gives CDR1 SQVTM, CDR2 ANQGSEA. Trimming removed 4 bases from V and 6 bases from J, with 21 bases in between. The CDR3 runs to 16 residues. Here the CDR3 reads CSVAPYTNYAAGELFF. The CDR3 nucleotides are TGCAGCGTTGCTCCTTATACTAACTACGCGGCCGGGGAGCTGTTTTTT.

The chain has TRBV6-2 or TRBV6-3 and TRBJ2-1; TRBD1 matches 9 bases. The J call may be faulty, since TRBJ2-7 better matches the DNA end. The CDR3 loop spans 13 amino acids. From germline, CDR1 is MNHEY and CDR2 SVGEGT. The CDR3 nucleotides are TGTGCCAGCAAGGTAACAGGGGGCTATGAGCAGTACTTC. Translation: CASKVTGGYEQYF.

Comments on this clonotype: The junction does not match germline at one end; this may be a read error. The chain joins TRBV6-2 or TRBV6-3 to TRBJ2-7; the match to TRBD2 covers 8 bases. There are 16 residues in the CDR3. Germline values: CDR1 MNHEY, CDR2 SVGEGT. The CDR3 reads CASSYLAEAGGYEQYF. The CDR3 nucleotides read TGTGCCAGCAGTTACCTCGCCGAGGCGGGAGGCTACGAGCAGTATTTC.

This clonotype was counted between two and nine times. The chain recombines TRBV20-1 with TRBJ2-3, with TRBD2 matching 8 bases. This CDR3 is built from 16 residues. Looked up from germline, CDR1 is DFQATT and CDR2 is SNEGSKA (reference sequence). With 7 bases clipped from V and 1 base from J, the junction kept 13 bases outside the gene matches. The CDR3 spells CSGGAGVSGGTDTQYF. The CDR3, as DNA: TGCAGTGGAGGAGCGGGAGTTAGCGGAGGCACAGATACGCAGTATTTT.

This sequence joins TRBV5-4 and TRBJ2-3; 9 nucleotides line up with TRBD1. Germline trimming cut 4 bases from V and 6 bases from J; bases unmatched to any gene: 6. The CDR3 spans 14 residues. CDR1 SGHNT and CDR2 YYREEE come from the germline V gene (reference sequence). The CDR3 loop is CASSARTGVDTQYF. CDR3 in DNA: TGTGCCAGCAGCGCACGGACAGGGGTGGATACGCAGTATTTT. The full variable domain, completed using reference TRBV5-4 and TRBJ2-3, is ETGVTQSPTHLIKTRGQQVTLRCSSQSGHNTVSWYQQALGQGPQFIFQYYREEENGRGNFPPRFSGLQFPNYSSELNVNALELDDSALYLCASSARTGVDTQYFGPGTRLTVL.

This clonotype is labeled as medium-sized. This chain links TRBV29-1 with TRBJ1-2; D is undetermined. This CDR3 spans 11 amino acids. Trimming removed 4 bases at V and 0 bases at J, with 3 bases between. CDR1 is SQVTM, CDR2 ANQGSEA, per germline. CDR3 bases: TGCAGCGTTGCAGCTAACTATGGCTACACCTTC. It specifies CSVAANYGYTF.